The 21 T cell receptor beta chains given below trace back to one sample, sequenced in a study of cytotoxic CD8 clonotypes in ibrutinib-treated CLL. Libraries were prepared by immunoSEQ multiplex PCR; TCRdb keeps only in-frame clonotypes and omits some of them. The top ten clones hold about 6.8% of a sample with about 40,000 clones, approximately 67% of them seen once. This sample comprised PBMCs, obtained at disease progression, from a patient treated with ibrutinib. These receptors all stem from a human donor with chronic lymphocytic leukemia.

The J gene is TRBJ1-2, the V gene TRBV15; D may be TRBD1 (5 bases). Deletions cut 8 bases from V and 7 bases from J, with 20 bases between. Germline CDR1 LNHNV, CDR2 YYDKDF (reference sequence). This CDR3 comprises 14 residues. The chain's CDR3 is CATGSRVKRGGYTF. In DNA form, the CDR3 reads TGTGCCACCGGGAGCAGGGTGAAAAGGGGTGGCTACACCTTC. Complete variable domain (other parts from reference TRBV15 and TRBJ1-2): DAMVIQNPRYQVTQFGKPVTLSCSQTLNHNVMYWYQQKSSQAPKLLFHYYDKDFNNEADTPDNFQSRRPNTSFCFLDIRSPGLGDTAMYLCATGSRVKRGGYTFGSGTRLTVV.

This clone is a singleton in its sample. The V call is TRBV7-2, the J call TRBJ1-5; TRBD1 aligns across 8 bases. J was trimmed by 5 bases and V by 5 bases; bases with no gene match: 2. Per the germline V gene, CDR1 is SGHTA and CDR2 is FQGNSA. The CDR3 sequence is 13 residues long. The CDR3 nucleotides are TGTGCCAGCAGCACGGACAGGGATCAGCCCCAGCATTTT. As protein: CASSTDRDQPQHF.

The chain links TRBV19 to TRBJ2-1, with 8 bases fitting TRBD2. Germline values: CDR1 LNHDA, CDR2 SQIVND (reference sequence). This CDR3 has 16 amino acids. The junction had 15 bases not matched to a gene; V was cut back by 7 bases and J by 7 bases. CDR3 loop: CASTFTGGPFANEQFF. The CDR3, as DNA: TGTGCCAGTACCTTTACGGGAGGGCCCTTCGCAAATGAGCAGTTCTTC. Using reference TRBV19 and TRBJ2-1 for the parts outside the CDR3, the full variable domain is DGGITQSPKYLFRKEGQNVTLSCEQNLNHDAMYWYRQDPGQGLRLIYYSQIVNDFQKGDIAEGYSVSREKKESFPLTVTSAQKNPTAFYLCASTFTGGPFANEQFFGPGTRLTVL.

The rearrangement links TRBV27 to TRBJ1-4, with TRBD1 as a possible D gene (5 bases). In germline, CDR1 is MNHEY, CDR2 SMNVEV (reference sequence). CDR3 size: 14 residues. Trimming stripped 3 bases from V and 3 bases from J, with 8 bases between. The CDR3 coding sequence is TGTGCCAGCAGTTTGACAGCCGCTAATGAAAAACTGTTTTTT. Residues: CASSLTAANEKLFF.

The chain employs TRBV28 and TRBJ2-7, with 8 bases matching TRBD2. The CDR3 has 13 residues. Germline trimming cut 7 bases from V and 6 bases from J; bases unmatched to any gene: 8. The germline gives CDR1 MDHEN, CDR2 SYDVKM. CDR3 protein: CASISGRRSEQYF. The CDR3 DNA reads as TGTGCCAGCATAAGCGGGAGAAGGTCCGAGCAGTACTTC.

CDR3 residues: CASSFLAGVTDTQYF. The CDR3 region has the DNA TGTGCCAGCAGCTTCCTAGCGGGAGTTACAGATACGCAGTATTTT. The rearrangement links TRBV5-8 to TRBJ2-3, with 10 bases fitting TRBD2. CDR1 and CDR2 (germline): SGHTS, YDEGEE. The CDR3 is made up of 15 amino acids. Trimming at V came to 2 bases and at J to 3 bases, leaving 3 bases not matched to a gene.

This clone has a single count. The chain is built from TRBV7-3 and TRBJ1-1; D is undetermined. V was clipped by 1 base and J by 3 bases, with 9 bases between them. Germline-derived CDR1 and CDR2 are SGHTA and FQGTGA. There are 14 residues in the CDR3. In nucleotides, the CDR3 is TGTGCCAGCAGCTTAATTGTGGGTGACACTGAAGCTTTCTTT. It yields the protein CASSLIVGDTEAFF. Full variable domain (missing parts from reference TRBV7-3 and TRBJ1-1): GAGVSQTPSNKVTEKGKYVELRCDPISGHTALYWYRQSLGQGPEFLIYFQGTGAADDSGLPNDRFFAVRPEGSVSTLKIQRTERGDSAVYLCASSLIVGDTEAFFGQGTRLTVV.

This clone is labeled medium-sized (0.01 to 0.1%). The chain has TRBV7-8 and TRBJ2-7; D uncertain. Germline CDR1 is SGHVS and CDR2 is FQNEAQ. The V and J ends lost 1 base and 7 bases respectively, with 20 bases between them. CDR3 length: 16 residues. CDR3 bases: TGTGCCAGCAGCTTAGTTGTCACCGCGATGCTGGCTGAGCAGTACTTC. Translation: CASSLVVTAMLAEQYF.

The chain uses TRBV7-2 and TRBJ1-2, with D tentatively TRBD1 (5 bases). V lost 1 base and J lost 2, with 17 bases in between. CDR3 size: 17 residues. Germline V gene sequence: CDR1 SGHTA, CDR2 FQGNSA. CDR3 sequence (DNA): TGTGCCAGCAGCTTAGAGCGGGGGTGGGAAACCAACTATGGCTACACCTTC. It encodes CASSLERGWETNYGYTF.

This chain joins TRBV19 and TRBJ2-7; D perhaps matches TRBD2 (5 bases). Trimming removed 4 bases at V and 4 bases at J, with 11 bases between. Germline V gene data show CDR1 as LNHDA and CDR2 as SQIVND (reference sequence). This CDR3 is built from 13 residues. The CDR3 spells CASSKFGDYEQYF. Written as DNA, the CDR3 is TGTGCCAGTAGTAAGTTCGGGGATTACGAGCAGTACTTC. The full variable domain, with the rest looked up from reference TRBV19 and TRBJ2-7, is DGGITQSPKYLFRKEGQNVTLSCEQNLNHDAMYWYRQDPGQGLRLIYYSQIVNDFQKGDIAEGYSVSREKKESFPLTVTSAQKNPTAFYLCASSKFGDYEQYFGPGTRLTVT.

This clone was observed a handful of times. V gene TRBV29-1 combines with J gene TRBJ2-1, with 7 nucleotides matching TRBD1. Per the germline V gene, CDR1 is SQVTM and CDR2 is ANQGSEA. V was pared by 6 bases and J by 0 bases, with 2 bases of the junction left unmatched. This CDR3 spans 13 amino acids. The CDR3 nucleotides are TGCAGCGTGGGACAGAGCTCCTACAATGAGCAGTTCTTC. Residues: CSVGQSSYNEQFF.

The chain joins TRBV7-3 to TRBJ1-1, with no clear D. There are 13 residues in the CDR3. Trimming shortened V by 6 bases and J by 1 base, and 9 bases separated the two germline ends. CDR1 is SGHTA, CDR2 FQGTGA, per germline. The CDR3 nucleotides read TGTGCCAGCAGAGTTGGGGAGAACACTGAAGCTTTCTTT. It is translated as CASRVGENTEAFF.

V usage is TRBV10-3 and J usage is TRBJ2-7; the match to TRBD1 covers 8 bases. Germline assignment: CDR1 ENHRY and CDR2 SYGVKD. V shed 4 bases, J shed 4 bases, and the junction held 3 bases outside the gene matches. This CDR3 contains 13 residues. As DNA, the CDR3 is TGTGCCATCAGTGGGACAGGGCCTTACGAGCAGTACTTC. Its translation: CAISGTGPYEQYF.

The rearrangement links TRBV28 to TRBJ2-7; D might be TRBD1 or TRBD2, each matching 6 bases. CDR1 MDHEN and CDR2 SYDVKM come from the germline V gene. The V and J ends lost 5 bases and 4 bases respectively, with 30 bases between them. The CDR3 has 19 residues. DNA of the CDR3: TGTGCCAGCAGTCCCCAGGGGACTGGCTTTAGGTTAGTTCGTTACGAGCAGTACTTC. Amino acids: CASSPQGTGFRLVRYEQYF.

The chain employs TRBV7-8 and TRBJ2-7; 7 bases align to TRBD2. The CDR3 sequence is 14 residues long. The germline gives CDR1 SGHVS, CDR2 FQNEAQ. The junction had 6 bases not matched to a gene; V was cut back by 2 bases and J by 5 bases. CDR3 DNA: TGTGCCAGCAGCTTAAACATAGCGGGTCACGAGCAGTACTTC. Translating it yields CASSLNIAGHEQYF. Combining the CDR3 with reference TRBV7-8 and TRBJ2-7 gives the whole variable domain GAGVSQSPRYKVAKRGQDVALRCDPISGHVSLFWYQQALGQGPEFLTYFQNEAQLDKSGLPSDRFFAERPEGSVSTLKIQRTQQEDSAVYLCASSLNIAGHEQYFGPGTRLTVT.

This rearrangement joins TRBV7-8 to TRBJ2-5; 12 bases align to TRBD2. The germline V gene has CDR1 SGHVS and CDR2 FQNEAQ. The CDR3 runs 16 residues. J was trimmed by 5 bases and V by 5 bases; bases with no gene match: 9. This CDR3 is CASSTRLAGDEETQYF. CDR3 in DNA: TGTGCCAGCAGCACGAGACTAGCGGGAGACGAGGAGACCCAGTACTTC. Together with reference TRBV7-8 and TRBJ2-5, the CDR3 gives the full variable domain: GAGVSQSPRYKVAKRGQDVALRCDPISGHVSLFWYQQALGQGPEFLTYFQNEAQLDKSGLPSDRFFAERPEGSVSTLKIQRTQQEDSAVYLCASSTRLAGDEETQYFGPGTRLLVL.

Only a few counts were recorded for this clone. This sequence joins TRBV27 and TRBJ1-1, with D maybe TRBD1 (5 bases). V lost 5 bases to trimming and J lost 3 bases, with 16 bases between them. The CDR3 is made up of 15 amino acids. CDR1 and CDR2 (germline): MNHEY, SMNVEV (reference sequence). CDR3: CASSASRVLDTEAFF. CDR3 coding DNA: TGTGCCAGCAGTGCCTCCAGGGTGCTTGACACTGAAGCTTTCTTT.

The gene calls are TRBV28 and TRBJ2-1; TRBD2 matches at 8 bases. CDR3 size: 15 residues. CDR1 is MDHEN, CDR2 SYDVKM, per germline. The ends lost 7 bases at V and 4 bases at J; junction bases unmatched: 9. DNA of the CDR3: TGTGCCAGCACCCCACCGGGAGGGATGTACAATGAGCAGTTCTTC. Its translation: CASTPPGGMYNEQFF.

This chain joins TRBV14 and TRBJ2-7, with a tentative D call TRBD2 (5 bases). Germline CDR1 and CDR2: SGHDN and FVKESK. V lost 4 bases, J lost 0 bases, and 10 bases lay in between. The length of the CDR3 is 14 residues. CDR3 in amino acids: CASSPRANSYEQYF. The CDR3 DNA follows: TGTGCCAGCAGCCCGAGGGCTAACTCCTACGAGCAGTACTTC.

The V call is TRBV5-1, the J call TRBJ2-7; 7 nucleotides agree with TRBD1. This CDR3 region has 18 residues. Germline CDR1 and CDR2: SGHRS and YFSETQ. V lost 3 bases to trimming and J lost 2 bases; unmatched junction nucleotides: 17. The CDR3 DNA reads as TGCGCCAGCAGCTCCCAAGGTCTGACCTCAGGGGGTGCCTACGAGCAGTACTTC. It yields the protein CASSSQGLTSGGAYEQYF.

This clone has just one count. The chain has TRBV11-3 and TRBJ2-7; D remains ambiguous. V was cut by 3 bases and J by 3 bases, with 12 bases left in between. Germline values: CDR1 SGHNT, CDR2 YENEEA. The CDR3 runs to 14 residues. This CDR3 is CASSFGASYYEQYF. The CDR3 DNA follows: TGTGCCAGCAGCTTTGGTGCAAGCTACTACGAGCAGTACTTC.